Described below is a single T cell receptor (beta chain) sequence and its context. V lost 6 bases, J lost 4 bases, and 8 bases stayed unmatched. Germline V gene sequence: CDR1 MDHEN, CDR2 SYDVKM. This CDR3 is 15 amino acids long. Unrecorded immune exposures were likely, despite nominal health at sampling. The data were taken from a study of cytomegalovirus exposure and HLA in healthy donors. Researchers ran the PCR with 60 Vbeta and 13 Jbeta primers. The table came from immunoSEQ multiplex PCR; TCRdb's copy has only in-frame clones and leaves some out. The sample contains more than 140,000 clones, 64% of which appear only once.

V gene TRBV28 combines with J gene TRBJ2-1; TRBD2 matches at 8 bases. The specimen was PBMCs. The receptor's source is a woman in her thirties in good health and CMV-seropositive. For the CDR3, the DNA is TGTGCCAGCAGGCCCGTGCCGGGGGGGTACAATGAGCAGTTCTTC. Translating gives CASRPVPGGYNEQFF.